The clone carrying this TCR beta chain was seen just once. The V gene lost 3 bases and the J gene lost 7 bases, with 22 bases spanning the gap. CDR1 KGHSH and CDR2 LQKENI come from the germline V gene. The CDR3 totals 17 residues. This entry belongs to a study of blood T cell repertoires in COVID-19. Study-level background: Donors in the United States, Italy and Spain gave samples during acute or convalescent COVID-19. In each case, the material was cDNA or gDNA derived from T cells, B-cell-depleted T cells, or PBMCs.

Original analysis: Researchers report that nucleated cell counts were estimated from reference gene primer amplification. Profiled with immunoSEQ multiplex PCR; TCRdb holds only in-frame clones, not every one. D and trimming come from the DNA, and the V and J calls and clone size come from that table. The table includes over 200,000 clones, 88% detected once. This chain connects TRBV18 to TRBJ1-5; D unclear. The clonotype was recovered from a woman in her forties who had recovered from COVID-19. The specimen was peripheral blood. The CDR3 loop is CASSPPAAGWGEQPQHF. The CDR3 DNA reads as TGTGCCAGCTCACCCCCAGCTGCGGGGTGGGGTGAACAGCCCCAGCATTTT.